The clone carrying this T cell receptor (beta chain) is a singleton in its sample. The antigen is not known. This entry is derived from a study of cytomegalovirus exposure and HLA in healthy donors. Study observations and caveats: The study labeled 150 to 200 TCR beta chains cytomegalovirus-associated. In a later analysis, at a false discovery rate of 0.05, fewer than 20,000 TCR beta sequences matched HLA alleles. Exclusion as indistinguishable affected some V segments, including TRBV6-2 and TRBV6-3.

The PCR made use of 60 Vbeta and 13 Jbeta primers. Measured with immunoSEQ multiplex PCR; TCRdb has only the in-frame clones, and not every one. The table has around 150,000 clones, around 75% seen once; the top ten hold approximately 1.8%. The CDR3 runs to 13 residues. Trimming took off 4 bases at V and 3 bases at J, with 8 bases between the two ends. Germline-derived CDR1 and CDR2 are SGHNT and YYREEE (reference sequence). Sequencing was performed on PBMCs. The TCR was taken from a human donor in good health. This sequence joins TRBV5-4 and TRBJ2-1, with D possibly TRBD2 on 6 matching bases. CDR3 amino acids: CASSMGGYNEQFF. CDR3 nucleotides: TGTGCCAGCAGCATGGGAGGCTACAATGAGCAGTTCTTC.